What follows are 23 T cell receptor beta chains derived from one specimen sequenced in a study of breast tumors, draining lymph nodes, adjacent tissues. The lymph nodes were axillary draining lymph nodes from breast cancer patients. MiXCR, applied by TCRdb to the multiplex PCR reads, yields one record per CDR3 protein. The sample carries 100,000 to 150,000 distinct CDR3 sequences, approximately 20% recorded once. Sequencing was performed on axillary lymph node tissue. These receptors were collected from a female donor with breast cancer. Some clones in this sample may be carry-over from other donors' samples.

This clonotype was observed at least ten times. The chain couples TRBV11-2 to TRBJ2-3; D may be TRBD1 (6 bases). Trimming stripped 2 bases from V and 0 bases from J, with 12 bases between. The germline V gene has CDR1 SGHAT and CDR2 FQNNGV. This CDR3 spans 16 amino acids. The CDR3 reads CASSLSQGISTDTQYF. The CDR3, as DNA: TGTGCCAGCAGCTTATCTCAGGGGATCAGCACAGATACGCAGTATTTT. Full variable domain (outside the CDR3, taken from reference TRBV11-2 and TRBJ2-3): EAGVAQSPRYKIIEKRQSVAFWCNPISGHATLYWYQQILGQGPKLLIQFQNNGVVDDSQLPKDRFSAERLKGVDSTLKIQPAKLEDSAVYLCASSLSQGISTDTQYFGPGTRLTVL.

This clonotype was counted many times. The chain joins TRBV11-2 to TRBJ1-4; TRBD1 matches at 10 bases. Trimming removed 5 bases from V and 7 bases from J; junction bases left unmatched: 7. The CDR3 is 15 amino acids. CDR1 is SGHAT, CDR2 FQNNGV, per germline. The DNA for the CDR3 is TGTGCCAGCAGCCCCCGGGACAGGGGCTTTGAAAAACTGTTTTTT. This codes for CASSPRDRGFEKLFF.

Many counts were recorded for this clonotype. J is TRBJ2-7 and V is TRBV10-1, with D possibly matching TRBD1 (5 bases). This CDR3 is built from 15 residues. V lost 2 bases and J 3 bases, leaving 14 bases between the germline ends. Per germline, CDR1 WNHNN and CDR2 SYGVQD (reference sequence). CDR3 sequence (DNA): TGCGCCAGCAGTGAGAGCGCAGGGCCGAGCTACGAGCAGTACTTC. This sequence encodes CASSESAGPSYEQYF.

This clonotype was seen many times. The V call is TRBV20-1, the J call TRBJ2-1, with TRBD2 matching 13 bases. Losses at the gene ends were 1 base for V and 4 bases for J; bases not matched to a gene: 1. CDR3 length equals 15 residues. Per germline, CDR1 DFQATT and CDR2 SNEGSKA (reference sequence). The CDR3: CSARALAGGYNEQFF. The CDR3 coding sequence is TGCAGTGCTAGAGCACTAGCGGGAGGGTACAATGAGCAGTTCTTC.

The sample holds many counts of this clonotype. One junction end disagrees with the germline gene, perhaps due to a read error. This sequence joins TRBV4-2 and TRBJ2-7; D tentatively reads TRBD1 or TRBD2 (7 bases each). Germline loops: CDR1 LGHNA, CDR2 YNFKEQ. The CDR3 spans 15 residues. CDR3 in amino acids: CASNQGQGGYDEQYF. CDR3 sequence (DNA): TGTGCCAGCAACCAAGGTCAGGGGGGGTACGACGAGCAGTACTTC.

This clonotype was recorded at least ten times. V gene TRBV18 combines with J gene TRBJ2-2, with D perhaps matching TRBD1 (5 bases). Germline V CDR1 and CDR2: KGHSH, LQKENI. Trimming removed 3 bases at V and 2 bases at J, with 7 bases between. This CDR3 has 14 residues. The CDR3 is CASSPGQNTGELFF. The DNA for the CDR3 is TGTGCCAGCTCACCTGGACAAAACACCGGGGAGCTGTTTTTT.

Ten or more counts support this clonotype. The chain has TRBV7-2 and TRBJ1-5; 7 bases line up with TRBD1. Germline-derived CDR1 and CDR2 are SGHTA and FQGNSA. J was trimmed by 6 bases and V by 0 bases; bases with no gene match: 5. The CDR3 is 15 residues long. This CDR3 reads CASSLALTGVQPQHF. CDR3 bases: TGTGCCAGCAGCTTAGCGCTCACAGGGGTTCAGCCCCAGCATTTT.

This clonotype came up once. The chain recombines TRBV18 with TRBJ2-3; possibly TRBD2 for D (5 bases). The V and J ends lost 1 base and 0 bases respectively, with 8 bases between them. Germline V gene sequence: CDR1 KGHSH, CDR2 LQKENI. This CDR3 is built from 15 residues. Here the CDR3 DNA reads TGTGCCAGCTCACCACGGTCGGGGAGCACAGATACGCAGTATTTT. Translation: CASSPRSGSTDTQYF.

This clonotype was counted many times. The chain carries TRBV24-1 and TRBJ2-3; 11 bases align to TRBD2. CDR3 length: 16 residues. The V gene end was trimmed by 4 bases and the J gene end by 5 bases; junction bases not matched to a gene: 7. From germline, CDR1 is KGHDR and CDR2 SFDVKD. CDR3 residues: CATSETSGRAVDTQYF. The DNA of the CDR3 is TGTGCCACCAGTGAAACTAGCGGGAGAGCGGTAGATACGCAGTATTTT.

This clonotype was seen a few times. The chain carries TRBV11-2 and TRBJ1-2; D gene ambiguous. Trimming stripped 4 bases from V and 7 bases from J, with 13 bases between. The germline CDR1 and CDR2 sequences are SGHAT and FQNNGV. The CDR3 extends over 13 amino acids. CDR3 bases: TGTGCCAGCAGCTCAGGCCCGGGAGCTGGCTACACCTTC. Translated: CASSSGPGAGYTF. The full variable domain, with the rest looked up from reference TRBV11-2 and TRBJ1-2, is EAGVAQSPRYKIIEKRQSVAFWCNPISGHATLYWYQQILGQGPKLLIQFQNNGVVDDSQLPKDRFSAERLKGVDSTLKIQPAKLEDSAVYLCASSSGPGAGYTFGSGTRLTVV.

This clonotype was found many times. This rearrangement joins TRBV12-3 or TRBV12-4 to TRBJ2-5, with 8 bases matching TRBD2. V was clipped by 2 bases and J by 4 bases; unmatched bases: 6. This CDR3 region has 15 residues. The CDR3 region is CASSLRREGGETQYF. CDR3 coding DNA: TGTGCCAGCAGTTTAAGACGGGAGGGGGGAGAGACCCAGTACTTC.

The sample holds many counts of this clonotype. V and J are TRBV4-1 and TRBJ2-1; either TRBD1 or TRBD2 may fit D (5 bases each). Trimming shortened V by 1 base and J by 12 bases, and 13 bases separated the two germline ends. Germline CDR1 MGHRA, CDR2 YSYEKL. The CDR3 runs to 13 residues. The CDR3 here is CASSQGMGDMQFF. CDR3 bases: TGCGCCAGCAGCCAAGGCATGGGGGATATGCAGTTCTTC.

Regarding this clonotype: A much larger clone differs by one base, so this may be a read error. The genes are TRBV4-3 and TRBJ2-2, with D possibly TRBD2 on 5 matching bases. This CDR3 region has 16 residues. Germline lookup yields CDR1 LGHNA and CDR2 YSLEER. CDR3 sequence: CASSQELRQNTGELSF. CDR3 bases: TGCGCCAGCAGCCAAGAGTTGCGGCAGAACACCGGGGAGCTGTCTTTT.

This clonotype came up many times. The chain has TRBV5-4 and TRBJ2-7; maybe TRBD1 (5 bases). This CDR3 has 15 residues. V gave up 0 bases and J gave up 7 bases, with 17 bases separating them. CDR1 SGHNT and CDR2 YYREEE come from the germline V gene (reference sequence). CDR3 sequence reads: CASSLGSGWTREQYF. The CDR3 DNA follows: TGTGCCAGCAGCTTGGGGTCAGGGTGGACGAGGGAGCAGTACTTC.

This chain connects TRBV9 to TRBJ2-2; the match to TRBD1 covers 8 bases. Germline V gives CDR1 SGDLS, CDR2 YYNGEE. The CDR3 is 16 residues long. The junction had 6 bases not matched to a gene; V was cut back by 0 bases and J by 5 bases. The CDR3 DNA follows: TGTGCCAGCAGCGTAGGGCAGGGGGCTAGGACCGGGGAGCTGTTTTTT. This sequence encodes CASSVGQGARTGELFF.

This clonotype was observed at least ten times. This chain connects TRBV7-9 to TRBJ2-2; no clear D gene. This CDR3 is 14 amino acids long. The germline gives CDR1 SEHNR, CDR2 FQNEAQ (reference sequence). The ends were cut back, 5 bases at V and 3 bases at J, with 10 bases in the middle. This chain's CDR3 is CASSLRSDTGELFF. CDR3 bases: TGTGCCAGCAGCCTCAGGTCTGACACCGGGGAGCTGTTTTTT.

This clonotype showed up many times. V gene TRBV12-3 or TRBV12-4 combines with J gene TRBJ2-1; possibly TRBD1 or TRBD2 for D (5 bases each). The CDR3 is 12 residues long. Trimming left V 6 bases short and J 8 bases short, with 11 bases between. CDR3 sequence: CASRRDGDEQFF. The CDR3 DNA is TGTGCCAGCAGAAGGGACGGCGATGAGCAGTTCTTC.

This clonotype has at least ten counts. The rearrangement joins TRBV19 to TRBJ2-7; TRBD1 matches at 9 bases. The germline V gene has CDR1 LNHDA and CDR2 SQIVND (reference sequence). The CDR3 is made up of 13 amino acids. V lost 6 bases, J lost 5 bases, and 5 bases stayed unmatched. The CDR3 bases are TGTGCCAGTAGGGGACAGGGAATCCACGAGCAGTACTTC. This translates into CASRGQGIHEQYF.

There are many counts of this clonotype. This chain joins TRBV6-5 and TRBJ2-7, with 10 bases matching TRBD1. Germline trimming cut 7 bases from V and 4 bases from J; bases unmatched to any gene: 4. This CDR3 is 13 amino acids long. Germline V gene data show CDR1 as MNHEY and CDR2 as SVGAGI. DNA of the CDR3: TGTGCCAGCACCCGGACAGGGGGTTACGAGCAGTACTTC. Its protein product is CASTRTGGYEQYF.

This clonotype was seen only once. The rearrangement joins TRBV5-6 to TRBJ1-1; TRBD1 matches at 8 bases. The CDR3 has 14 residues. Germline CDR1 is SGHDT and CDR2 is YYEEEE. The V and J ends lost 3 bases and 3 bases, in that order; junction bases with no gene match: 4. This chain's CDR3 is CASSYTGGDTEAFF. In DNA, the CDR3 is TGTGCCAGCAGCTATACAGGGGGGGACACTGAAGCTTTCTTT.

There are many counts of this clonotype. The chain employs TRBV6-1 and TRBJ2-3; D is tentatively TRBD1 or TRBD2 (6 bases each). Germline assignment: CDR1 MNHNS and CDR2 SASEGT. Between the trimmed V and J ends, which lost 7 bases and 2 bases, there was a span of 13 bases. This CDR3 has 14 residues. The CDR3: CASTGGQVTDTQYF. CDR3 sequence (DNA): TGTGCCAGCACTGGGGGGCAAGTCACAGATACGCAGTATTTT.

There are many counts of this clonotype. The genes are TRBV5-5 and TRBJ2-3; the match to TRBD1 covers 8 bases. CDR3 length equals 15 residues. Trimming removed 5 bases from V and 0 bases from J; junction bases left unmatched: 5. Looked up from germline, CDR1 is SGHKS and CDR2 is YYEKEE (reference sequence). The CDR3 sequence: CASSFRQGSTDTQYF. The DNA of the CDR3 is TGTGCCAGCAGTTTTAGACAGGGGAGCACAGATACGCAGTATTTT.

In regard to this clonotype: This could be a read error, since a much larger clone is one nucleotide away. As DNA, the CDR3 is TGTGCCGGCAGTGAAGGACATACCAACTATGGCTACACCTTC. It encodes CAGSEGHTNYGYTF. The V gene is TRBV6-1, the J gene TRBJ1-2; TRBD1 might be the D (5 bases). Germline CDR1 and CDR2: MNHNS and SASEGT. The CDR3 loop spans 14 amino acids.